This TCR beta chain was recovered during a study of PD-1 blockade in mismatch repair-deficient tumors. Libraries were prepared by immunoSEQ multiplex PCR; TCRdb keeps only in-frame clonotypes and omits some of them. The table shows around 110,000 clones, with 60% to 85% occurring only once. V was pared by 5 bases and J by 7 bases, with 8 bases of the junction left unmatched. CDR3 size: 14 residues. Germline V lookup: CDR1 SGHRS, CDR2 YFSETQ. The V and J genes are TRBV5-1 and TRBJ2-7; TRBD2 matches 11 bases. This TCR was recovered from an adult with mismatch repair-deficient cancer. Sequencing used peripheral blood, obtained about 60 weeks after starting pembrolizumab. This chain's CDR3 is CASRTLAGAQEQYF. The CDR3 DNA follows: TGCGCCAGCAGGACACTAGCGGGAGCGCAAGAGCAGTACTTC.